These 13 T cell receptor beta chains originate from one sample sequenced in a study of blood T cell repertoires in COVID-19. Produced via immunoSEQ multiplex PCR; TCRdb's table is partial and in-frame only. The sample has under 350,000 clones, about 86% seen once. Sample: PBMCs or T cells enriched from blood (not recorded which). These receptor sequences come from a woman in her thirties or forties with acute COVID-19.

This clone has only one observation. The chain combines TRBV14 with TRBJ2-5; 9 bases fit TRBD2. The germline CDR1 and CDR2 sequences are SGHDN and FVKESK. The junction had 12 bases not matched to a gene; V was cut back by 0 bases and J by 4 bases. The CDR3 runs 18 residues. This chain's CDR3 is CASSQDRKSGGGVETQYF. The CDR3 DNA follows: TGTGCCAGCAGCCAAGATCGGAAATCAGGCGGGGGGGTAGAGACCCAGTACTTC.

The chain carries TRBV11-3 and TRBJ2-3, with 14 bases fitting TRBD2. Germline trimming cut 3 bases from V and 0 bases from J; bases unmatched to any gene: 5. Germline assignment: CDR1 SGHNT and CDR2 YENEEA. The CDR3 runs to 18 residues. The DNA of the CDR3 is TGTGCCAGCAGCTTGAGACTAGCGGGAGGGTCCAGCACAGATACGCAGTATTTT. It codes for CASSLRLAGGSSTDTQYF. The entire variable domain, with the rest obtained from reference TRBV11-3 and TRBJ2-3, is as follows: EAGVVQSPRYKIIEKKQPVAFWCNPISGHNTLYWYLQNLGQGPELLIRYENEEAVDDSQLPKDRFSAERLKGVDSTLKIQPAELGDSAVYLCASSLRLAGGSSTDTQYFGPGTRLTVL.

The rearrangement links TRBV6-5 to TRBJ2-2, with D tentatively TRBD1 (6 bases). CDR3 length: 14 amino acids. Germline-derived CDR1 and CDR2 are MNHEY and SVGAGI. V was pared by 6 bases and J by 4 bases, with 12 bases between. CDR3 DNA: TGTGCCAGCAGACCTGACAGGCTCACCGGGGAGCTGTTTTTT. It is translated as CASRPDRLTGELFF.

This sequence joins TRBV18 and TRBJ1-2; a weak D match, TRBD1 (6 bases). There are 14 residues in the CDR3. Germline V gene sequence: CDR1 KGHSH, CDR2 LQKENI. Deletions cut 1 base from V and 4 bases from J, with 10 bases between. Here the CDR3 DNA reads TGTGCCAGCTCACCACTTGTGGGGGCCTATGGCTACACCTTC. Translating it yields CASSPLVGAYGYTF.

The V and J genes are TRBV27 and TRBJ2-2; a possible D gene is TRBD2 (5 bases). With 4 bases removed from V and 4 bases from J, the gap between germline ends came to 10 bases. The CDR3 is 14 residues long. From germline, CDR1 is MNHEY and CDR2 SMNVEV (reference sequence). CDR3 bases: TGTGCCAGCAGTTCGCAGAGGGTCACCGGGGAGCTGTTTTTT. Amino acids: CASSSQRVTGELFF.

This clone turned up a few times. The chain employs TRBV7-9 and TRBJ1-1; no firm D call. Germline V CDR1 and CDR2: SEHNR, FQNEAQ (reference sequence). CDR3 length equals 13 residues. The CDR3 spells CAILGGSITEAFF. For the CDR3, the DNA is TGTGCTATCCTGGGAGGTTCGATCACTGAAGCTTTCTTT.

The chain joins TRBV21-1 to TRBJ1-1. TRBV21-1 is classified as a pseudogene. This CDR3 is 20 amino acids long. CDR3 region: CASSKAKTRLLRAGDTEAFF. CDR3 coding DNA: TGTGCCAGCAGCAAAGCTAAGACCCGCTTATTGAGGGCGGGGGACACTGAAGCTTTCTTT.

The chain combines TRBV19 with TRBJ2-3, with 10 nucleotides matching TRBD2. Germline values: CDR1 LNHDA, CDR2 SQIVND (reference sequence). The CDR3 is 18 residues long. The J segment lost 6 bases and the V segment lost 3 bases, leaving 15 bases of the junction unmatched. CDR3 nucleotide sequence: TGTGCCAGTAGTATGGAGCGACGGCTAGCGGGGGCGAGGGATACGCAGTATTTT. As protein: CASSMERRLAGARDTQYF.

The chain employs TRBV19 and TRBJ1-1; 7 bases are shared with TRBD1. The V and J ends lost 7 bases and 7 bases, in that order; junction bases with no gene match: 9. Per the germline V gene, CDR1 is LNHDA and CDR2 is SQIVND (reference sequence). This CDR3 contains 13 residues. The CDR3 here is CASTNDRADEAFF. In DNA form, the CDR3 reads TGTGCCAGTACCAATGACAGGGCGGATGAAGCTTTCTTT. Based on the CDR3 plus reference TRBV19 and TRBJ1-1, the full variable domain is DGGITQSPKYLFRKEGQNVTLSCEQNLNHDAMYWYRQDPGQGLRLIYYSQIVNDFQKGDIAEGYSVSREKKESFPLTVTSAQKNPTAFYLCASTNDRADEAFFGQGTRLTVV.

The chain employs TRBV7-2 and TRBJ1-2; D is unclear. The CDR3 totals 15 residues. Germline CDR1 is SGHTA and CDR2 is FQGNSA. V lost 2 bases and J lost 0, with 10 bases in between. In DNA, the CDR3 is TGTGCCAGCAGCTTAAATTTAGCAGCTAACTATGGCTACACCTTC. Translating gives CASSLNLAANYGYTF.

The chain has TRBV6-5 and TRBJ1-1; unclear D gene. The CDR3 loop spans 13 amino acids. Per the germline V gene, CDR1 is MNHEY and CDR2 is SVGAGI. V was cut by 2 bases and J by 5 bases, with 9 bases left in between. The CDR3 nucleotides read TGTGCCAGCAGTTACGAAGAGGGAACTGAAGCTTTCTTT. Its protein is CASSYEEGTEAFF.

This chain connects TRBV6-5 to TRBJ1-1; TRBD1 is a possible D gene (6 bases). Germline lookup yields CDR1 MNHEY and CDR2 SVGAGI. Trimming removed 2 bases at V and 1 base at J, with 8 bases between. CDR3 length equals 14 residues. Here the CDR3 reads CASSYDRQNTEAFF. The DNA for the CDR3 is TGTGCCAGCAGTTACGACAGGCAGAACACTGAAGCTTTCTTT.

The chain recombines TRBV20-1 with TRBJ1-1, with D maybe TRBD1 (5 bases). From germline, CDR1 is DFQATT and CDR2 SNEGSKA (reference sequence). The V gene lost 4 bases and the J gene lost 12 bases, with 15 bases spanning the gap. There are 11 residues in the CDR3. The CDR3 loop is CSATRQQRSFF. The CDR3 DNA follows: TGCAGTGCTACCAGACAGCAAAGGTCTTTCTTT.